This T cell receptor beta chain appears in the sequencing data of a study of blood T cell repertoires in COVID-19. This clone turned up a few times. Per the germline V gene, CDR1 is KGHDR and CDR2 is SFDVKD. The V gene lost 3 bases and the J gene lost 4 bases, with 8 bases spanning the gap. There are 13 residues in the CDR3. TCRdb's copy holds only in-frame clones and misses some; the assay was immunoSEQ multiplex PCR. Here the sample spans nearly 200,000 clones, around four fifths being singletons. The chain links TRBV24-1 to TRBJ1-2; maybe TRBD1 (5 bases). This TCR derives from a human donor with acute or convalescent COVID-19. The donor label of this sample is uncertain. The specimen was peripheral blood. This CDR3 reads CATSDAGGYGYTF. The CDR3 region has the DNA TGTGCCACCAGTGATGCGGGGGGCTATGGCTACACCTTC.